This T cell receptor (beta chain) was identified in a study of OX40 agonist ivuxolimab in advanced cancers. Using immunoSEQ multiplex PCR, the repertoire was profiled, and TCRdb retains in-frame clones only, with some absent. Here the sample spans about 60,000 clones, 86% being singletons. Germline V gene sequence: CDR1 MNHEY, CDR2 SMNVEV (reference sequence). V dropped 8 bases and J dropped 1; count of bases not matched to a gene: 4. The length of the CDR3 is 13 residues. J is TRBJ1-2 and V is TRBV27, with 7 bases aligning to TRBD1. The sample here was CD4+ or CD8+ T cells sorted from blood, taken in a trial of the OX40 agonist ivuxolimab. The TCR comes from an adult with an advanced solid tumor such as melanoma, head and neck, liver or kidney cancer. CDR3 DNA sequence: TGTGCCAGCTCTAGGGACAGTAACTATGGCTACACCTTC. Translation gives CASSRDSNYGYTF.